The 21 T cell receptor beta chains given below trace back to one sample, sequenced in a study of early T cells in non-severe SARS-CoV-2 infection. MiXCR was run by TCRdb on the 5' RACE reads, yielding one entry per CDR3 protein. Altogether nearly 95,000 distinct CDR3 sequences are present, around 17% being singletons, with the ten largest covering 5% to 5.5%. The sequencing here drew on whole blood, taken at baseline. The receptors originated from an adult who was a healthcare worker with PCR-confirmed SARS-CoV-2 infection or an uninfected control (not recorded which).

This clonotype came up a few times. The CDR3 DNA follows: TGCAGTGCTCTCCAACAGGGGAATGCTTACAATGAGCAGTTCTTC. This sequence encodes CSALQQGNAYNEQFF. The chain combines TRBV20-1 with TRBJ2-1; 7 nucleotides agree with TRBD1. Germline assignment: CDR1 DFQATT and CDR2 SNEGSKA (reference sequence). The CDR3 totals 15 residues. V lost 5 bases to trimming and J lost 4 bases; unmatched junction nucleotides: 11.

This sequence joins TRBV6-4 and TRBJ1-1; no firm D call. Trimming took 0 bases from V and 2 from J, leaving 4 bases between them. The germline V gene encodes CDR1 MRHNA and CDR2 SNTAGT. The CDR3 runs 13 residues. The CDR3 reads CASSDSANTEAFF. The CDR3 coding sequence is TGTGCCAGCAGTGACTCGGCAAACACTGAAGCTTTCTTT.

This rearrangement joins TRBV5-1 to TRBJ2-3, with TRBD2 identical over 12 bases. The CDR3 has 18 amino acids. The germline V gene encodes CDR1 SGHRS and CDR2 YFSETQ. The trim removed 1 base at V and 4 bases at J, leaving 10 bases unmatched. For the CDR3, the DNA is TGCGCCAGCAGCTTGCTAGCGGGAGGGCCAAAAGCCGCAGATACGCAGTATTTT. Its translation: CASSLLAGGPKAADTQYF.

The chain joins TRBV6-5 to TRBJ1-1, with a weak D call TRBD1 (6 bases). The germline CDR1 and CDR2 sequences are MNHEY and SVGAGI. V lost 10 bases, J lost 9 bases, and 24 bases lay in between. The CDR3 covers 14 residues. DNA of the CDR3: TGTGCCACCAGAAACTCCCAGGGGTCCCCGAAAGCTTTCTTT. Its translation is CATRNSQGSPKAFF.

J is TRBJ2-1 and V is TRBV7-8; 9 nucleotides match TRBD2. The V segment lost 5 bases and the J segment 10 bases; nucleotides outside the gene matches: 15. The germline CDR1 and CDR2 sequences are SGHVS and FQNEAQ. CDR3 length: 16 residues. CDR3 coding DNA: TGTGCCAGCAGCCCCGGGGTAGCGGGGGCATCTGTAGAGCAGTTCTTC. Amino acid sequence: CASSPGVAGASVEQFF.

The chain couples TRBV11-2 to TRBJ1-1; D unresolved. The CDR3 contains 14 residues. The V gene's germline CDR1 is SGHAT and CDR2 FQNNGV. V was shortened by 1 base and J by 1 base, with 7 bases between the two germline ends. The CDR3 sequence is CASSLAPGNTEAFF. The CDR3 DNA reads TGTGCCAGCAGCTTAGCTCCAGGGAACACTGAAGCTTTCTTT.

This sequence joins TRBV6-5 and TRBJ1-1, with D unclear. Trimming took 2 bases from V and 6 from J, leaving 13 bases between them. Germline V gives CDR1 MNHEY, CDR2 SVGAGI. This CDR3 is 14 amino acids long. DNA of the CDR3: TGTGCCAGCAGTTACGACCCCCGCGGGGCTGAAGCTTTCTTT. Its translation: CASSYDPRGAEAFF.

The rearrangement links TRBV28 to TRBJ2-3, with 7 nucleotides matching TRBD2. CDR1 and CDR2 from the germline V gene are MDHEN and SYDVKM. The CDR3 covers 13 residues. V shed 5 bases and J 9 bases; nucleotides not matched to a gene: 8. The CDR3 spells CASSPDTSDTQYF. The CDR3 DNA sequence: TGTGCCAGCAGTCCCGATACTAGCGACACGCAGTATTTT. Based on the CDR3 plus reference TRBV28 and TRBJ2-3, the full variable domain is DVKVTQSSRYLVKRTGEKVFLECVQDMDHENMFWYRQDPGLGLRLIYFSYDVKMKEKGDIPEGYSVSREKKERFSLILESASTNQTSMYLCASSPDTSDTQYFGPGTRLTVL.

V gene TRBV11-2 combines with J gene TRBJ2-1; the match to TRBD2 covers 12 bases. The CDR3 totals 14 residues. Trimming at V came to 5 bases and at J to 14 bases, leaving 10 bases not matched to a gene. Germline V CDR1 and CDR2: SGHAT, FQNNGV. CDR3 sequence reads: CASSPTRLAGDKFF. As DNA, the CDR3 is TGTGCCAGCAGCCCGACCCGACTAGCGGGAGACAAGTTCTTC.

V is TRBV20-1 and J is TRBJ2-7, with D perhaps matching TRBD1 (6 bases). The V and J ends lost 6 bases and 4 bases respectively, with 19 bases between them. CDR1 and CDR2 (germline): DFQATT, SNEGSKA (reference sequence). This CDR3 has 14 amino acids. The chain's CDR3 is CSATLQGRRYEQYF. The DNA of the CDR3 is TGCAGTGCCACCCTACAGGGTCGACGGTACGAGCAGTACTTC.

This clonotype was recorded many times. This sequence joins TRBV27 and TRBJ2-1; TRBD2 aligns across 8 bases. V lost 5 bases and J lost 6; bases outside the gene matches: 6. Germline V lookup: CDR1 MNHEY, CDR2 SMNVEV (reference sequence). The CDR3 consists of 14 residues. The chain's CDR3 is CASSREGRPNEQFF. CDR3 coding DNA: TGTGCCAGCAGTCGGGAGGGCCGTCCCAATGAGCAGTTCTTC.

Only a few counts were recorded for this clonotype. The rearrangement joins TRBV20-1 to TRBJ2-5; D gene ambiguous. The V and J ends lost 1 base and 5 bases respectively, with 8 bases between them. Germline lookup yields CDR1 DFQATT and CDR2 SNEGSKA (reference sequence). CDR3 size: 12 residues. The CDR3 DNA reads as TGCAGTGCTAGAGGACCTGGCGAGACCCAGTACTTC. It translates to CSARGPGETQYF.

The chain recombines TRBV10-3 with TRBJ1-2; 8 positions agree with TRBD1. This CDR3 has 16 residues. J lost 5 bases, V lost 6 bases, and 14 bases had no gene match. Germline values: CDR1 ENHRY, CDR2 SYGVKD. The DNA for the CDR3 is TGTGCCATCAGCCCAGACCCGGACAGGGTTCTTTATGGCTACACCTTC. As protein: CAISPDPDRVLYGYTF.

This clonotype was observed a handful of times. The chain uses TRBV29-1 and TRBJ2-3; D uncertain. Germline V gives CDR1 SQVTM, CDR2 ANQGSEA. Trimming removed 6 bases at V and 4 bases at J, with 5 bases between. This CDR3 is 10 amino acids long. The DNA of the CDR3 is TGCAGCGTCGGCCCAGATACGCAGTATTTT. Encoded protein: CSVGPDTQYF.

This chain joins TRBV24-1 and TRBJ2-6; D is unclear. The V end was cut by 7 bases, the J end by 2 bases, with 5 bases between. This CDR3 contains 13 residues. CDR1 and CDR2 from the germline V gene are KGHDR and SFDVKD. The CDR3 protein is CATRGPGANVLTF. The CDR3 region has the DNA TGTGCCACCAGGGGCCCTGGGGCCAACGTCCTGACTTTC.

This clonotype has a handful of counts. V gene TRBV27 combines with J gene TRBJ2-3; D may correspond to TRBD1 or TRBD2 (5 bases each). Trimming removed 3 bases from V and 1 base from J, with 11 bases in between. CDR1 is MNHEY and CDR2 is SMNVEV in the germline V gene (reference sequence). The CDR3 totals 15 residues. CDR3 residues: CASSFLGTGTDTQYF. As DNA, the CDR3 is TGTGCCAGCAGTTTCCTCGGGACGGGCACAGATACGCAGTATTTT.

This clonotype has at least ten counts. The chain combines TRBV12-3 or TRBV12-4 with TRBJ2-5, with 9 positions matching TRBD2. This CDR3 has 14 amino acids. The J segment lost 1 base and the V segment lost 5 bases, leaving 2 bases of the junction unmatched. DNA of the CDR3: TGTGCCAGCAGTCTGACTAGCGGCCAAGAGACCCAGTACTTC. It is translated as CASSLTSGQETQYF.

The chain joins TRBV11-2 to TRBJ2-7; D call uncertain. Trimming left V 0 bases short and J 10 bases short, with 10 bases between. The germline CDR1 and CDR2 sequences are SGHAT and FQNNGV. The CDR3 extends over 12 amino acids. CDR3 sequence: CASSLELGFQYF. The CDR3 nucleotides are TGTGCCAGCAGCTTAGAATTAGGATTTCAGTACTTC.

The chain is built from TRBV20-1 and TRBJ2-5; no reliable D call. Trimming pared 1 base from V and 0 bases from J, leaving 3 bases between. The CDR3 totals 12 residues. In germline, CDR1 is DFQATT, CDR2 SNEGSKA (reference sequence). CDR3 bases: TGCAGTGCTAGAGGCCACCAAGAGACCCAGTACTTC. It encodes CSARGHQETQYF.

This clonotype was observed once. V gene TRBV3-1 combines with J gene TRBJ2-3, with 7 bases that match TRBD2. Trimming took 1 base from V and 11 from J; bases not matched to a gene: 15. The CDR3 sequence is 16 residues long. Germline CDR1 is LGHDT and CDR2 is YNNKEL (reference sequence). The CDR3 loop reads CASSQGSGGRGPGQYF. CDR3 nucleotide sequence: TGTGCCAGCAGCCAAGGTAGCGGCGGGAGAGGACCTGGGCAGTATTTT.

In this sample, this clonotype turned up a few times. CDR3 nucleotides: TGTGCCAGCACGGAGGCTAGCGGTTATAATGAGCAGTTCTTC. Its protein is CASTEASGYNEQFF. The V call is TRBV7-2, the J call TRBJ2-1; 7 bases map to TRBD2. The CDR3 is 14 residues long. Germline V CDR1 and CDR2: SGHTA, FQGNSA. The V gene end was trimmed by 7 bases and the J gene end by 7 bases; junction bases not matched to a gene: 10. Supplemented by reference TRBV7-2 and TRBJ2-1, the full variable domain reads GAGVSQSPSNKVTEKGKDVELRCDPISGHTALYWYRQSLGQGLEFLIYFQGNSAPDKSGLPSDRFSAERTGGSVSTLTIQRTQQEDSAVYLCASTEASGYNEQFFGPGTRLTVL.